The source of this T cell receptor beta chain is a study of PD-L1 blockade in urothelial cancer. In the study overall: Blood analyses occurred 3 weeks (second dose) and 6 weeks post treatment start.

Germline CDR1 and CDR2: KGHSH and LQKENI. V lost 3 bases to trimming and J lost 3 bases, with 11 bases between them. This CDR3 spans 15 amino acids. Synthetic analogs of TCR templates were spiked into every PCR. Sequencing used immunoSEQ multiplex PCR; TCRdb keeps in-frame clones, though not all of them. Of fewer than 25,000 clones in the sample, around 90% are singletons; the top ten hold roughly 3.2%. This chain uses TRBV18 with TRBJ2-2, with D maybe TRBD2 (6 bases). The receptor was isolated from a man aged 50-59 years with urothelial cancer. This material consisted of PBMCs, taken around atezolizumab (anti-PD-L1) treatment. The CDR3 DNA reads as TGTGCCAGCTCACCCCCGGAGGGCTACACCGGGGAGCTGTTTTTT. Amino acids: CASSPPEGYTGELFF.